One and the same sample provided the 2 T cell receptor beta chains below, sequenced in a study of T cells in Graves' hyperthyroidism and ophthalmopathy. TCR beta CDR3 region amplification was performed from RNA transcripts. The study used the HTBI primer set for a first-round RT-PCR of the TCR CDR3. MiXCR was run by TCRdb on the multiplex PCR reads, yielding one entry per CDR3 protein. In the table there are more than 300,000 distinct CDR3 sequences, roughly 15% of which are singletons. Sequenced: blood. The receptors derive from a woman younger than 45 with Graves' hyperthyroidism that later progressed to Graves' ophthalmopathy.

This clonotype has only one observation. This may be a read error, as it is one base from a much larger clone. V is TRBV6-5 and J is TRBJ2-5; the D gene is possibly TRBD2 (6 bases). The CDR3 contains 13 residues. The germline gives CDR1 MNHEY, CDR2 SVGAGI. In DNA form, the CDR3 reads TGTGCCAGAAGTTACGGGACTCGAGAGACCCAGTACTTC. Its protein is CARSYGTRETQYF.

The sample holds many counts of this clonotype. The chain carries TRBV27 and TRBJ1-2, with D possibly being TRBD1 (5 bases). The germline gives CDR1 MNHEY, CDR2 SMNVEV (reference sequence). Trimming shortened V by 3 bases and J by 3 bases, and 11 bases separated the two germline ends. The CDR3 contains 14 residues. CDR3 nucleotide sequence: TGTGCCAGCAGTTTCCCAGGGTACGACTATGGCTACACCTTC. Encoded protein: CASSFPGYDYGYTF.